This TCR beta chain derives from a study of shared clonotypes between healthy human individuals. The assay was immunoSEQ multiplex PCR, and TCRdb's table has in-frame clones only and misses some. The sample has 2.3 million or so clones; 85% to 95% are singletons. The CDR3 is 16 amino acids. In germline, CDR1 is PRHDT, CDR2 FYEKMQ (reference sequence). V shed 5 bases, J shed 4 bases, and the junction held 10 bases outside the gene matches. V and J are TRBV13 and TRBJ2-2; 7 bases fit TRBD2. The clonotype comes from a young man in good health. Some clones in this sample may be carry-over from other donors' samples. The sample was naive CD4+ T cells from PBMCs. Subset denoted: CD45RA+ positively selected. CDR3 nucleotide sequence: TGTGCCAGCAGCCCACGGGGCGGGAGAGGCACCGGGGAGCTGTTTTTT. Amino acids: CASSPRGGRGTGELFF.